This T cell receptor beta chain was captured by sequencing in a study of blood T cell repertoires in COVID-19 (dated by TCRdb to about 2020). A note on the overall study: The collaborator samples originated in the United States, Italy and Spain and spanned the acute and convalescent phases of COVID-19. The prospective study material was composed of cDNA or gDNA derived from T cells, B-cell-depleted T cells, or PBMCs. The dataset comprised deeply sampled blood TCRbeta repertoires from subjects exposed to, actively infected with, or recovered from COVID-19. The repertoires were released in a freely available public database meant as a resource for research on the immune response to SARS-CoV-2. Samples came from the ongoing ImmuneRACE study (first 160 participants) plus 1,254 subjects from 6 global collaborators. A de-identified subject ID, COVID-19 status, age in years and sex were almost always included in the sample metadata. Where HLA class I and class II types were available, the types were taken from metadata supplied by the sample provider, not from assay-based typing. General findings and caveats noted by the study authors: The quantity of clinical and demographic metadata differed by source and by participant and was supplied without curation.

The immunoSEQ Assay, a bias-controlled multiplex PCR, was used to amplify TCRbeta CDR3 regions from genomic DNA. As for how the authors treated the data: Within the assay, amplification of reference gene primers was used to estimate how many nucleated cells each sample contained. To quantify the absolute abundance of each unique TCRbeta CDR3 rearrangement, sequence reads were collapsed and filtered. For each sample, productive Simpson clonality was calculated as the square root of Simpson's diversity index across productive rearrangements. As stored in TCRdb, this immuneACCESS dataset retains in-frame rearrangements with V and J assigned. A fraction of the clones does not appear; measured against another copy, unresolved V genes explain less than half of the discrepancy, and the remainder lacks a known reason. The V and J calls and clone size were taken over from that table, and D and trimming were inferred from the DNA. Counted in this sample were 350,000 to 450,000 clones; 80% to 90% of them appeared once. The ten most abundant clones make up 1% to 1.3% of the sample.

Points on this clone: The antigen it recognizes is unknown. No qualities accompany the bases; no much larger clone lies one base away.

Participants in the prospective study were enrolled through a virtual design, were aged about 18 to 90 years, and lived in fewer than 30 United States geographic areas. In the prospective study, participants were assigned to cohorts based on the clinical history participants reported in a screening survey and a study questionnaire. ImmuneRACE Cohort 3 recovered participants were defined by two consecutive negative NP/OP PCR tests, healthcare professional clearance, or symptom resolution. In the prospective study, whole blood, serum and a nasopharyngeal or oropharyngeal swab were collected from each participant by mobile phlebotomists. Additional blood draws and questionnaires over an approximately 2-month period could optionally be provided by prospective study participants. Before DNA extraction, blood samples from the prospective study were shipped at room temperature or frozen. The specimen sequenced was PBMCs or T cells enriched from blood (not recorded which). The source of this sequence is a man aged 25-45 years who had recovered from COVID-19.

DNA sequence: TGTGCCAGCAGTTTAGACGGGGGGCCTGAAGCTTTCTTT. Its coded protein is CASSLDGGPEAFF. The rearrangement joined TRBV28 to TRBJ1-1; the best D guess is TRBD1, with 6 bases matching. Counted from cysteine to phenylalanine, this CDR3 has 13 amino acids. The retained sequence is limited to the CDR3, 39 bases, with the frame set at the first base. CDR1 and CDR2, per the germline V gene, are MDHEN and SYDVKM. V is clipped by 2 bases and J by 6 bases, and the sequence between their germline boundaries is 10 bases long.